These 17 T cell receptor beta chains were sequenced from one sample in a study of human T cells and chemical hapten exposure (dated by TCRdb to about 2021). The library was built by means of RACE. The sequencing machine was a NextSeq 500. Starting from the raw public reads, TCRdb applied fastp trimming at Q25, assembled clones with MiXCR and retained in-frame beta chains. When rows share a CDR3 protein, they turn into one entry using the most common DNA and genes. The sample table holds more than 110,000 distinct CDR3 sequences, of which roughly 12% were seen once. Clones ranked in the top ten supply more than 1.1% of the sample. Read against the paper, the sample's time point label means: patch test 2, 6 weeks after DPC sensitization. Per the publication, the treatment or condition label means: therapeutic diphenylcyclopropenone sensitization with weekly scalp DPC. This specimen consisted of whole blood, obtained in connection with sensitization to the hapten diphenylcyclopropenone (DPC). These receptors were taken from a woman in her forties or fifties with alopecia areata. Some clones in this sample may be carry-over from other donors' samples.

This clonotype has a handful of counts. The chain combines TRBV5-6 with TRBJ1-1; D possibly corresponds to TRBD1 (5 bases). The CDR3 sequence is 12 residues long. Trimming shortened V by 1 base and J by 10 bases, and 11 bases separated the two germline ends. CDR1 is SGHDT, CDR2 YYEEEE, per germline. CDR3 nucleotide sequence: TGTGCCAGCAGCTTGTGGGGGGACGGAGCTTTCTTT. It is translated as CASSLWGDGAFF.

This clonotype was counted only a few times. The chain uses TRBV7-9 and TRBJ2-5; 11 nucleotides agree with TRBD2. Trimming removed 6 bases from V and 5 bases from J; junction bases left unmatched: 5. Germline assignment: CDR1 SEHNR and CDR2 FQNEAQ (reference sequence). The CDR3 totals 14 residues. CDR3 in DNA: TGTGCCAGCAGTCTAGCGGGAGGCACGGAGACCCAGTACTTC. It encodes CASSLAGGTETQYF.

There are a few counts of this clonotype. V is TRBV11-2 and J is TRBJ1-1; a weak D match, TRBD1 (6 bases). The CDR3 has 15 residues. The V and J ends lost 1 base and 4 bases respectively, with 13 bases between them. In germline, CDR1 is SGHAT, CDR2 FQNNGV. CDR3 loop: CASSLGDRLITEAFF. The CDR3 nucleotides read TGTGCCAGCAGCTTAGGCGACAGGCTGATCACTGAAGCTTTCTTT.

This rearrangement joins TRBV20-1 to TRBJ1-1; possible D gene TRBD1, 6 bases. The CDR3 spans 16 residues. Deletions cut 0 bases from V and 4 bases from J, with 18 bases between. Germline lookup yields CDR1 DFQATT and CDR2 SNEGSKA (reference sequence). The CDR3, as DNA: TGCAGTGCTAGAGATCGAAGATTAGGGGGGGGCACTGAAGCTTTCTTT. Its protein product is CSARDRRLGGGTEAFF.

This clonotype was counted only a few times. This chain connects TRBV28 to TRBJ1-4; tentative D call: TRBD1 (5 bases). The CDR3 consists of 14 residues. Trimming shortened V by 2 bases and J by 7 bases, and 11 bases separated the two germline ends. CDR1 is MDHEN, CDR2 SYDVKM, per germline. The chain's CDR3 is CASSLRGDREKLFF. The CDR3 DNA reads TGTGCCAGCAGTTTAAGGGGAGATCGTGAAAAACTGTTTTTT.

V is TRBV11-2 and J is TRBJ2-2, with 9 bases identical to TRBD1. The CDR3 totals 15 residues. Trimming took 4 bases from V and 0 from J; bases not matched to a gene: 0. Per the germline V gene, CDR1 is SGHAT and CDR2 is FQNNGV. CDR3 in DNA: TGTGCCAGCAGCTGGACAGGGGCGAACACCGGGGAGCTGTTTTTT. This encodes CASSWTGANTGELFF.

The chain uses TRBV9 and TRBJ1-5; TRBD1 might be the D (6 bases). Per germline, CDR1 SGDLS and CDR2 YYNGEE. The CDR3 loop spans 13 amino acids. V was trimmed by 3 bases and J by 3 bases, leaving 7 bases between them. DNA of the CDR3: TGTGCCAGCAGCGGACAGGACAATCAGCCCCAGCATTTT. This encodes CASSGQDNQPQHF.

The V and J genes are TRBV30 and TRBJ1-5; D gene ambiguous. The length of the CDR3 is 13 residues. In germline, CDR1 is GTSNPN, CDR2 SVGIG (reference sequence). With 3 bases removed from V and 3 bases from J, the gap between germline ends came to 9 bases. CDR3 bases: TGTGCCTGGAGCCCAGGAATCAATCAGCCCCAGCATTTT. This sequence encodes CAWSPGINQPQHF.

V and J are TRBV24-1 and TRBJ2-1, with TRBD1 as a possible D gene (6 bases). Germline loops: CDR1 KGHDR, CDR2 SFDVKD. The CDR3 sequence is 14 residues long. Deletions cut 5 bases from V and 9 bases from J, with 16 bases between. The CDR3 sequence is CATSALGATGEQFF. The DNA for the CDR3 is TGTGCCACCAGTGCCTTGGGGGCTACAGGTGAGCAGTTCTTC.

In the case of this clonotype: A much larger clone lies a single base off, so this may be a read error. The V gene is TRBV6-1, the J gene TRBJ2-1, with unresolved D. Looked up from germline, CDR1 is MNHNS and CDR2 is SASEGT. The CDR3 runs 12 residues. The CDR3 loop is CASSEQYNGQFF. In DNA form, the CDR3 reads TGTGCCAGCAGTGAACAGTACAATGGGCAGTTCTTC.

This clonotype was detected many times. V and J are TRBV6-2 or TRBV6-3 and TRBJ2-2, with a possible D match to TRBD2 (6 bases). CDR1 is MNHEY, CDR2 SVGEGT, per germline. The CDR3 is made up of 15 amino acids. The germline V and J ends were trimmed by 8 bases and 4 bases, with 17 bases remaining between them. The CDR3 coding sequence is TGTGCCAGCTCGGGAGCCGTCGGGGGCACCGGGGAGCTGTTTTTT. It encodes CASSGAVGGTGELFF.

This chain joins TRBV7-8 and TRBJ2-7; D gene ambiguous. The germline gives CDR1 SGHVS, CDR2 FQNEAQ. CDR3 length: 14 amino acids. V was shortened by 1 base and J by 0 bases, with 7 bases between the two germline ends. The CDR3 reads CASSLVGNSYEQYF. The CDR3 DNA sequence: TGTGCCAGCAGCTTAGTAGGGAACTCCTACGAGCAGTACTTC.

The chain recombines TRBV6-4 with TRBJ2-3; the D gene is possibly TRBD2 (7 bases). The CDR3 spans 15 residues. Trimming shortened V by 0 bases and J by 2 bases, and 9 bases separated the two germline ends. Germline V CDR1 and CDR2: MRHNA, SNTAGT. CDR3 nucleotide sequence: TGTGCCAGCAGTGACTCGGCGGGGGCCACAGATACGCAGTATTTT. As protein: CASSDSAGATDTQYF.

The V and J genes are TRBV20-1 and TRBJ2-3, with D possibly being TRBD2 (6 bases). Germline lookup yields CDR1 DFQATT and CDR2 SNEGSKA (reference sequence). V lost 6 bases, J lost 5 bases, and 9 bases lay in between. The CDR3 runs 11 residues. The CDR3 DNA sequence: TGCAGTGCCAGGGAGGTAGATACGCAGTATTTT. Its protein is CSAREVDTQYF.

A few counts support this clonotype. The chain employs TRBV27 and TRBJ1-1; no firm D call. Trimming took 11 bases from V and 3 from J, leaving 19 bases between them. The germline V gene has CDR1 MNHEY and CDR2 SMNVEV (reference sequence). The CDR3 runs to 14 residues. CDR3: CALSPGGEYTEAFF. As DNA, the CDR3 is TGTGCCCTAAGTCCAGGCGGGGAGTACACTGAAGCTTTCTTT.

This clonotype was recorded at least ten times. The chain has TRBV7-2 and TRBJ1-1; possibly TRBD1 for D (5 bases). From germline, CDR1 is SGHTA and CDR2 FQGNSA. The CDR3 contains 12 residues. V dropped 4 bases and J dropped 10 bases, with 13 bases sitting between them. CDR3 in amino acids: CASSYGNGGAFF. The CDR3 nucleotides read TGTGCCAGCAGCTATGGCAACGGGGGAGCTTTCTTT.

The V gene is TRBV24-1, the J gene TRBJ2-1, with a tentative D call TRBD2 (6 bases). Deletions cut 3 bases from V and 5 bases from J, with 16 bases between. The CDR3 totals 16 residues. CDR1 KGHDR and CDR2 SFDVKD come from the germline V gene. CDR3 in amino acids: CATSDPSASANNEQFF. Written as DNA, the CDR3 is TGTGCCACCAGTGATCCCTCTGCTAGCGCCAACAATGAGCAGTTCTTC.